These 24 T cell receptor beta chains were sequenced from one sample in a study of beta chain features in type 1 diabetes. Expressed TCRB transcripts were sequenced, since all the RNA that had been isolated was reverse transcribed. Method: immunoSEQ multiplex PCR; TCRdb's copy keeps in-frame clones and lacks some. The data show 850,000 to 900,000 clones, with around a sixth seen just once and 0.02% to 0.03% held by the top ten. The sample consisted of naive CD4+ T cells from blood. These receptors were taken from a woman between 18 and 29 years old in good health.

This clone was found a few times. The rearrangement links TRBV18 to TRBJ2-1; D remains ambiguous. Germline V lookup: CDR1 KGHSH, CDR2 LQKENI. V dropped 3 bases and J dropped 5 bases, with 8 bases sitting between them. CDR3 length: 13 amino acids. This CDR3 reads CASSPDENNEQFF. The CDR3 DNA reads TGTGCCAGCTCACCGGACGAAAACAATGAGCAGTTCTTC.

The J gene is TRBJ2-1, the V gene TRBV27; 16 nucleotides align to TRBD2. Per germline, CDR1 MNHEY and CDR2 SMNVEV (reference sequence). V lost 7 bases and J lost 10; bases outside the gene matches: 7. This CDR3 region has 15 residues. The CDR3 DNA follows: TGTGCCAGCAAACCCGGGACTAGCGGGAGGGGAGAGCAGTTCTTC. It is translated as CASKPGTSGRGEQFF.

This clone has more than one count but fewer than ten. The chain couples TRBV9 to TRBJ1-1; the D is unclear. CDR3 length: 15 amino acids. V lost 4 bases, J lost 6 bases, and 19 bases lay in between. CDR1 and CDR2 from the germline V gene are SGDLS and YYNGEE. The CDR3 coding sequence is TGTGCCAGCAGCCCACTCTTAACATCGGGCGCTGAAGCTTTCTTT. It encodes CASSPLLTSGAEAFF. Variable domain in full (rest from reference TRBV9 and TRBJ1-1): DSGVTQTPKHLITATGQRVTLRCSPRSGDLSVYWYQQSLDQGLQFLIQYYNGEERAKGNILERFSAQQFPDLHSELNLSSLELGDSALYFCASSPLLTSGAEAFFGQGTRLTVV.

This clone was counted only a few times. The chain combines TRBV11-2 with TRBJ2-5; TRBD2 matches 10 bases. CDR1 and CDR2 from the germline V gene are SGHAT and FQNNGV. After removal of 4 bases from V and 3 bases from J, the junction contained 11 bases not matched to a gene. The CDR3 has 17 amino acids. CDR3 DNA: TGTGCCAGCAGCTCCTACCCCGGACTAGCGGTCGAAGAGACCCAGTACTTC. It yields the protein CASSSYPGLAVEETQYF.

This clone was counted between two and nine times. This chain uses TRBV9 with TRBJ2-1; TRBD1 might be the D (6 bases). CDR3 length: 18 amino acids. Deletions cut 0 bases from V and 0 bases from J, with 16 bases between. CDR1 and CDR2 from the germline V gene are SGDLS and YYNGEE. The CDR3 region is CASSVVGGSLHSYNEQFF. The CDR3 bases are TGTGCCAGCAGCGTAGTAGGGGGAAGTCTCCACTCCTACAATGAGCAGTTCTTC.

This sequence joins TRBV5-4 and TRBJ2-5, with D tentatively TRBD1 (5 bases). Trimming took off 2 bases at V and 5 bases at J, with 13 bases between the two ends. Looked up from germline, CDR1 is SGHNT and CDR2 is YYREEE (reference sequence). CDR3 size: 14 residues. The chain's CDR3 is CASSFRVSLETQYF. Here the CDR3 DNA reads TGTGCCAGCAGCTTCAGGGTATCCTTGGAGACCCAGTACTTC.

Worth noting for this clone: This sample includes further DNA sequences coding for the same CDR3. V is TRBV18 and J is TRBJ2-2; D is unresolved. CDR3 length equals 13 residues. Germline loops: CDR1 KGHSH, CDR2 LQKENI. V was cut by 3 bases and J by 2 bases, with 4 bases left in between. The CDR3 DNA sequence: TGTGCCAGCTCACCTAGAAACACCGGGGAGCTGTTTTTT. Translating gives CASSPRNTGELFF.

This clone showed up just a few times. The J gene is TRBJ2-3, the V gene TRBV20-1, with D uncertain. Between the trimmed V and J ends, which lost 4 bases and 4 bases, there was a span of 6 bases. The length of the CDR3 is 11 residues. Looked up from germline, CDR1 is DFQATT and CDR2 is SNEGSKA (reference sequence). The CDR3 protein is CSAKLADTQYF. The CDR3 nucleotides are TGCAGTGCTAAACTTGCAGATACGCAGTATTTT.

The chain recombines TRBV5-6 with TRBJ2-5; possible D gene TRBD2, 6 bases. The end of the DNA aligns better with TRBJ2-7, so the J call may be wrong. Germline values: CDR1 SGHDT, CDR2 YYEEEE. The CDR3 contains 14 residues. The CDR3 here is CASSWMRREREQYF. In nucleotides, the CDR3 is TGTGCCAGCAGCTGGATGCGGCGGGAACGCGAGCAGTACTTC.

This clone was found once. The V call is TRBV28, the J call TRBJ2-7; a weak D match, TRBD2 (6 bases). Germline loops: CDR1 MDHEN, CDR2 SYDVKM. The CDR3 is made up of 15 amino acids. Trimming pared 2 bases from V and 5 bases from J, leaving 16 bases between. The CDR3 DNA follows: TGTGCCAGCAGTTTACGTGGCGCGGGGAACGACGAGCAGTACTTC. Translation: CASSLRGAGNDEQYF. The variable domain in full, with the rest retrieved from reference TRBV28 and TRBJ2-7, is DVKVTQSSRYLVKRTGEKVFLECVQDMDHENMFWYRQDPGLGLRLIYFSYDVKMKEKGDIPEGYSVSREKKERFSLILESASTNQTSMYLCASSLRGAGNDEQYFGPGTRLTVT.

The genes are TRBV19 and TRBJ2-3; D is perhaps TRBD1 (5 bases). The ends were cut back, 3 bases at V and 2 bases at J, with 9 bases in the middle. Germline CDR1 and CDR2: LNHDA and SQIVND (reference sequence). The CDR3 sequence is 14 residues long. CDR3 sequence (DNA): TGTGCCAGTAGTATTGCAGGGAACACAGATACGCAGTATTTT. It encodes CASSIAGNTDTQYF. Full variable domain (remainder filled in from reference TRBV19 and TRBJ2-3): DGGITQSPKYLFRKEGQNVTLSCEQNLNHDAMYWYRQDPGQGLRLIYYSQIVNDFQKGDIAEGYSVSREKKESFPLTVTSAQKNPTAFYLCASSIAGNTDTQYFGPGTRLTVL.

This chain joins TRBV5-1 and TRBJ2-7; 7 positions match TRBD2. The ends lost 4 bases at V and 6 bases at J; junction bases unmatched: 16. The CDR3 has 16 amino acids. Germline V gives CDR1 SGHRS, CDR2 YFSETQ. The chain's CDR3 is CASSQGTIPGRSEQYF. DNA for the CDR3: TGCGCCAGCAGCCAAGGGACTATTCCTGGCAGGTCCGAGCAGTACTTC.

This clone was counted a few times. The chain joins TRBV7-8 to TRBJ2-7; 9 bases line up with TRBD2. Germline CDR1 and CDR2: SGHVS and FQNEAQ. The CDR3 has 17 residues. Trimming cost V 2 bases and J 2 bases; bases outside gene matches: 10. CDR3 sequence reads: CASSLRLAGLKAYEQYF. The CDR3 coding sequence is TGTGCCAGCAGCTTAAGGCTAGCGGGATTAAAAGCCTACGAGCAGTACTTC. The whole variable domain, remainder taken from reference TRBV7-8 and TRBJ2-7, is GAGVSQSPRYKVAKRGQDVALRCDPISGHVSLFWYQQALGQGPEFLTYFQNEAQLDKSGLPSDRFFAERPEGSVSTLKIQRTQQEDSAVYLCASSLRLAGLKAYEQYFGPGTRLTVT.

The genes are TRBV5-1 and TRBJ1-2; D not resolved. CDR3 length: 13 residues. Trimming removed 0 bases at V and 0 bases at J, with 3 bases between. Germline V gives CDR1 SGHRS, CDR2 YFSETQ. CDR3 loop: CASSLGPNYGYTF. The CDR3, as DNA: TGCGCCAGCAGCTTGGGGCCTAACTATGGCTACACCTTC.

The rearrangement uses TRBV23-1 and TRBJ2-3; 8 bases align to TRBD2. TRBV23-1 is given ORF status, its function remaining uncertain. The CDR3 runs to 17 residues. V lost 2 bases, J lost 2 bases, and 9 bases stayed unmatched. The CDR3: CASSQPRTSWATDTQYF. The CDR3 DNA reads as TGCGCCAGCAGTCAACCTCGGACTAGCTGGGCCACAGATACGCAGTATTTT.

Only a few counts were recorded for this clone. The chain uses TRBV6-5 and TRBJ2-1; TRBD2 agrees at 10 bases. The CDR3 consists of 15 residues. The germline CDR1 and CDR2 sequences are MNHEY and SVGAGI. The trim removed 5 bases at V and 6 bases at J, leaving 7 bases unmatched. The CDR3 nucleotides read TGTGCCAGCAGTCCCGGGACTAGCGCCCTCAATGAGCAGTTCTTC. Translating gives CASSPGTSALNEQFF.

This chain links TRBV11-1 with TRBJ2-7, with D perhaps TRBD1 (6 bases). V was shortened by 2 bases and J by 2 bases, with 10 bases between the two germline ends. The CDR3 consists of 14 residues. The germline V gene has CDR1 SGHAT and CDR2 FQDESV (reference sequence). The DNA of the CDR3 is TGTGCCAGCAGCTTACAGGGACATACCTACGAGCAGTACTTC. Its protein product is CASSLQGHTYEQYF.

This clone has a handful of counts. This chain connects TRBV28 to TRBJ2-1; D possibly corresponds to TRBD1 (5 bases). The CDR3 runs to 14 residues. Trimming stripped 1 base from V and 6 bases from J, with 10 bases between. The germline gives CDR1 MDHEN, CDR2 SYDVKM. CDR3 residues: CASSLSGSVNEQFF. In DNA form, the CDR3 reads TGTGCCAGCAGTTTATCAGGGTCCGTCAATGAGCAGTTCTTC.

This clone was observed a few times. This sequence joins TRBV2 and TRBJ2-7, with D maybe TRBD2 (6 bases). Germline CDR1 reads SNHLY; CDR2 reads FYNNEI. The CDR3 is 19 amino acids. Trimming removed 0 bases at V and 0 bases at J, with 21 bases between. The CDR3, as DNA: TGTGCCAGCAGTGAAGCGCAGGGACTTGTTGCGGGGCGCTCCTACGAGCAGTACTTC. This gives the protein CASSEAQGLVAGRSYEQYF.

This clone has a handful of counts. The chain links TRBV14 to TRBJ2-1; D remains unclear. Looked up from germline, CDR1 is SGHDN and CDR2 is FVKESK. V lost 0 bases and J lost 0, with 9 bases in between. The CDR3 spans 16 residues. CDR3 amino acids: CASSQDLLSSYNEQFF. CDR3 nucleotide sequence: TGTGCCAGCAGCCAAGATTTGCTATCCTCCTACAATGAGCAGTTCTTC.

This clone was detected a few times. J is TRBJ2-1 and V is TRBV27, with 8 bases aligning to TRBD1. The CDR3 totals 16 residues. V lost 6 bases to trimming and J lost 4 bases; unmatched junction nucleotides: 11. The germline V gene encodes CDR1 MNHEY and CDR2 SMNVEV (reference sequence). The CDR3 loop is CASSNPDRAPYNEQFF. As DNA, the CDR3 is TGTGCCAGCAGCAACCCGGACAGGGCCCCGTACAATGAGCAGTTCTTC.

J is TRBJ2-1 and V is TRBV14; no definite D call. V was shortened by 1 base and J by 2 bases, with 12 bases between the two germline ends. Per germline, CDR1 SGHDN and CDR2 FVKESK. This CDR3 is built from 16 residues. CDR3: CASSQVPSLPYNEQFF. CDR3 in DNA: TGTGCCAGCAGCCAAGTCCCCAGCCTCCCCTACAATGAGCAGTTCTTC.

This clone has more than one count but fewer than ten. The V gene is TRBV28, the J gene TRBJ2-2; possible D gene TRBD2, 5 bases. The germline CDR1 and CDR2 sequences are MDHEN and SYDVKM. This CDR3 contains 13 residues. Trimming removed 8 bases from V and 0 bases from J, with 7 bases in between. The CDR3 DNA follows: TGTGCCAGCCTCGGGGCGAACACCGGGGAGCTGTTTTTT. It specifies CASLGANTGELFF.

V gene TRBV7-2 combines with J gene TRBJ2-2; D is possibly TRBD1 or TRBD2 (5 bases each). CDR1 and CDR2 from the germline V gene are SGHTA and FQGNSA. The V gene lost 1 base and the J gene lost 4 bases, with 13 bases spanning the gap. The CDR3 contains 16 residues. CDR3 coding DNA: TGTGCCAGCAGCTTAGTCGGGACGGTCCGCACCGGGGAGCTGTTTTTT. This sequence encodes CASSLVGTVRTGELFF.